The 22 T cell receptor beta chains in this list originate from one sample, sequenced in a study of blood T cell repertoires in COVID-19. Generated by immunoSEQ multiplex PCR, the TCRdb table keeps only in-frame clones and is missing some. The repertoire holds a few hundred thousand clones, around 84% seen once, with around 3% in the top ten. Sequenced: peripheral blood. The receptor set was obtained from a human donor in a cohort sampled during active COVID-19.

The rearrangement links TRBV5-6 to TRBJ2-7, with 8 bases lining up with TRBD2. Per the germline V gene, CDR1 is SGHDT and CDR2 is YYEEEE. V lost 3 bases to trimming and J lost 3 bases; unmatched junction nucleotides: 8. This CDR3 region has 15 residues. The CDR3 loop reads CASSSLAGLGYEQYF. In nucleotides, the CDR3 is TGTGCCAGCAGCTCATTAGCGGGATTGGGCTACGAGCAGTACTTC. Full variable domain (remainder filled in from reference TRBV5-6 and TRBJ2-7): DAGVTQSPTHLIKTRGQQVTLRCSPKSGHDTVSWYQQALGQGPQFIFQYYEEEERQRGNFPDRFSGHQFPNYSSELNVNALLLGDSALYLCASSSLAGLGYEQYFGPGTRLTVT.

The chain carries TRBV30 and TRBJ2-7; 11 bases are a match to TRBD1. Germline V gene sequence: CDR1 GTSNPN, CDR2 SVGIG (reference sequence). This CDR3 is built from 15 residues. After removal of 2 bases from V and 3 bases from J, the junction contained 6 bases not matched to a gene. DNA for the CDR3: TGTGCCTGGAGTCCGCCCGGGACAGGGGGCTACGAGCAGTACTTC. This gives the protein CAWSPPGTGGYEQYF.

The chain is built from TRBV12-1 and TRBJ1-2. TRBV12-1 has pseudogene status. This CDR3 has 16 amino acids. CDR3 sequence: CASSETDTLARRGYTF. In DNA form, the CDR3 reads TGTGCCAGCAGCGAGACCGACACGCTGGCCCGTCGGGGATACACCTTC.

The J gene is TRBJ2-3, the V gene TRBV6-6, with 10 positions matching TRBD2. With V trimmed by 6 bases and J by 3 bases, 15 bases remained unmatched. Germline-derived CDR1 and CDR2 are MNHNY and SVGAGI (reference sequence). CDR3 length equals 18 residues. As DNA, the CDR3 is TGTGCCAGCAGACGACAGTCGGGGCTAGCGGGAGCGACAGATACGCAGTATTTT. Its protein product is CASRRQSGLAGATDTQYF.

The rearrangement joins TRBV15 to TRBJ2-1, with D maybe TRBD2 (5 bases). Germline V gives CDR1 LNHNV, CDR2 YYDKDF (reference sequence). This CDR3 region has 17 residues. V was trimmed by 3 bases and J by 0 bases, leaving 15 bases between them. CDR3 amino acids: CATSRLNRGFSYNEQFF. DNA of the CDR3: TGTGCCACCAGCAGGCTAAACCGGGGTTTCTCCTACAATGAGCAGTTCTTC.

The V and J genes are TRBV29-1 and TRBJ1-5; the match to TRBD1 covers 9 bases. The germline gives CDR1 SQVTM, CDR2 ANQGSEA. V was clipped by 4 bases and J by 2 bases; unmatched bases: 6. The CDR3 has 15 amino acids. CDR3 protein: CSVGRDRVGNQPQHF. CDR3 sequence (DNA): TGCAGCGTTGGCAGGGACAGGGTGGGCAATCAGCCCCAGCATTTT. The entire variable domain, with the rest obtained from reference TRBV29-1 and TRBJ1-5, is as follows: SAVISQKPSRDICQRGTSLTIQCQVDSQVTMMFWYRQQPGQSLTLIATANQGSEATYESGFVIDKFPISRPNLTFSTLTVSNMSPEDSSIYLCSVGRDRVGNQPQHFGDGTRLSIL.

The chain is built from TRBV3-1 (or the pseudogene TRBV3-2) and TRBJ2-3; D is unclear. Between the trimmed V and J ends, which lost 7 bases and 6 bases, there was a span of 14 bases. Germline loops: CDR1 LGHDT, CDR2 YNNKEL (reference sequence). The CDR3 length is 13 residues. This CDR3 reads CASNFGVSDTQYF. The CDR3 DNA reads TGTGCCAGCAATTTTGGAGTATCCGATACGCAGTATTTT.

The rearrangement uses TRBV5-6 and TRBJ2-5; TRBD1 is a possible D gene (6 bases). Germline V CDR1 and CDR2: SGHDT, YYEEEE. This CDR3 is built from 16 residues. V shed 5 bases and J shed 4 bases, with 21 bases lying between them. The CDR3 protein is CASSTFRDKGAETQYF. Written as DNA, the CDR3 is TGTGCCAGCAGTACCTTCCGGGACAAGGGCGCAGAGACCCAGTACTTC.

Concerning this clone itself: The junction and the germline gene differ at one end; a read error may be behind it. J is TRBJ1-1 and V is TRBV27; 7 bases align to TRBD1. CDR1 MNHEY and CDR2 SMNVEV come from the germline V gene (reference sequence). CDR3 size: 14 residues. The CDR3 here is CASSPQDRNTKAFF. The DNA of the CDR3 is TGTGCCAGCAGTCCCCAGGACAGGAACACTAAAGCTTTCTTT.

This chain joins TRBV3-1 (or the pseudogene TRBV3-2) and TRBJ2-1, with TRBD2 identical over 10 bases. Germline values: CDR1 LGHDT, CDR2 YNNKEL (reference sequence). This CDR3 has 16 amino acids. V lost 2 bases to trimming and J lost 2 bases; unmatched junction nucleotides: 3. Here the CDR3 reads CASSQISGRTYNEQFF. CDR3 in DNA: TGTGCCAGCAGCCAAATTAGCGGGAGGACCTACAATGAGCAGTTCTTC.

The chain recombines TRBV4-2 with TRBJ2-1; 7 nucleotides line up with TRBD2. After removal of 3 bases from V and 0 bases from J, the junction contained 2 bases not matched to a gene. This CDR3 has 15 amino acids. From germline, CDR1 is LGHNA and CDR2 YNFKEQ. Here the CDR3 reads CASSQGLSSYNEQFF. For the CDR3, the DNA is TGTGCCAGCAGCCAGGGACTAAGCTCCTACAATGAGCAGTTCTTC.

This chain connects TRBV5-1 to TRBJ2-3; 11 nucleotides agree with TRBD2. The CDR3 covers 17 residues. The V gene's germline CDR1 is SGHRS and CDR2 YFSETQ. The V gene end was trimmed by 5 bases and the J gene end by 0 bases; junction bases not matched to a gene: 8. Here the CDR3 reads CASSPGLAASSTDTQYF. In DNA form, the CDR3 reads TGCGCCAGCAGTCCGGGACTAGCGGCTTCTAGCACAGATACGCAGTATTTT.

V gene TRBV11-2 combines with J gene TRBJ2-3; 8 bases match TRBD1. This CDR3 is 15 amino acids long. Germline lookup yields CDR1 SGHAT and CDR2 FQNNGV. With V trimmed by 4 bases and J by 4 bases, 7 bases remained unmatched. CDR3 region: CASSSPTGVADTQYF. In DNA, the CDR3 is TGTGCCAGCAGCTCCCCGACAGGGGTCGCAGATACGCAGTATTTT.

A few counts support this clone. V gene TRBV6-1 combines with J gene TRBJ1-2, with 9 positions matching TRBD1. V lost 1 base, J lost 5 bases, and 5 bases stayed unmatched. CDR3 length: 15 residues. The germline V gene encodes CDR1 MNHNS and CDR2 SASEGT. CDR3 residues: CASSEETGGAYGYTF. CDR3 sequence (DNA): TGTGCCAGCAGTGAAGAAACAGGGGGCGCGTATGGCTACACCTTC.

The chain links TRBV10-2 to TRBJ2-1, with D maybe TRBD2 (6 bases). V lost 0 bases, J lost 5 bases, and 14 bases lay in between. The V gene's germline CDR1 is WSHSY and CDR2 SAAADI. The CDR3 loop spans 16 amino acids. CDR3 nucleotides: TGCGCCAGCAGTGAGTCGGGTCGGGGGAGTGACAATGAGCAGTTCTTC. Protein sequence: CASSESGRGSDNEQFF.

CDR3 nucleotides: TGTGCCAGCAGCATCCTACTAGCGGCGAACACCGGGGAGCTGTTTTTT. Its protein is CASSILLAANTGELFF. V is TRBV7-8 and J is TRBJ2-2; 8 bases line up with TRBD2. The germline CDR1 and CDR2 sequences are SGHVS and FQNEAQ. J lost 0 bases, V lost 5 bases, and 5 bases had no gene match. There are 16 residues in the CDR3.

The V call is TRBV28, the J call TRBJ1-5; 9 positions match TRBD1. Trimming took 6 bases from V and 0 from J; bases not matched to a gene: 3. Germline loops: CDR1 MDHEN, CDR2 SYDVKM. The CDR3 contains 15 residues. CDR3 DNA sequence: TGTGCCAGCAGAGGGACAGGGAATAGCAATCAGCCCCAGCATTTT. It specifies CASRGTGNSNQPQHF.

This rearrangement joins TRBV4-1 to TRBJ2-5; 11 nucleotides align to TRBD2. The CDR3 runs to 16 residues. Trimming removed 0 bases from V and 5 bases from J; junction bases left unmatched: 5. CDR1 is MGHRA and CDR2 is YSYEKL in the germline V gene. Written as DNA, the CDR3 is TGCGCCAGCAGCCAAGAGGTAGCGGGAGGGTTGGAGACCCAGTACTTC. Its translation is CASSQEVAGGLETQYF.

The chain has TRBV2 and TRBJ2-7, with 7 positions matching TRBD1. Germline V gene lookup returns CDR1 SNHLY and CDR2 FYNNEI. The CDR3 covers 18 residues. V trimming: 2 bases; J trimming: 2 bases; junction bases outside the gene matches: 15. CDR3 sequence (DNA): TGTGCCAGCAGTGAATACTTGACTCCGGGACAGATTACCTACGAGCAGTACTTC. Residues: CASSEYLTPGQITYEQYF. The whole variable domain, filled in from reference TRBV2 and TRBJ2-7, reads EPEVTQTPSHQVTQMGQEVILRCVPISNHLYFYWYRQILGQKVEFLVSFYNNEISEKSEIFDDQFSVERPDGSNFTLKIRSTKLEDSAMYFCASSEYLTPGQITYEQYFGPGTRLTVT.

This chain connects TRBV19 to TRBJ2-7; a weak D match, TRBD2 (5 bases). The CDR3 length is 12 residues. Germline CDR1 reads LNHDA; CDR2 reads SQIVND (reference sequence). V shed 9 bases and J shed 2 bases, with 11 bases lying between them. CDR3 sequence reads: CASLSGTYEQYF. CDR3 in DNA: TGTGCCAGCCTCTCGGGGACCTACGAGCAGTACTTC. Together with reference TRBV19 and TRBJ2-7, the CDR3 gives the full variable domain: DGGITQSPKYLFRKEGQNVTLSCEQNLNHDAMYWYRQDPGQGLRLIYYSQIVNDFQKGDIAEGYSVSREKKESFPLTVTSAQKNPTAFYLCASLSGTYEQYFGPGTRLTVT.

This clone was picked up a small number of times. In DNA form, the CDR3 reads TGTGCCAGCAGTTTCCCTTTCCGGCAAGAGACCCAGTACTTC. Protein sequence: CASSFPFRQETQYF. The rearrangement joins TRBV6-2 or TRBV6-3 to TRBJ2-5, with D unresolved. V was cut by 4 bases and J by 2 bases, with 11 bases left in between. Germline assignment: CDR1 MNHEY and CDR2 SVGEGT. The CDR3 runs to 14 residues.

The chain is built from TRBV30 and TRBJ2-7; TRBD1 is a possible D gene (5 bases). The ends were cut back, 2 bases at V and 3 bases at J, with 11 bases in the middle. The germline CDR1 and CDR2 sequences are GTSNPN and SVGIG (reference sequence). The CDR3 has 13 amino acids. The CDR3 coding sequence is TGTGCCTGGAGTCCCGACAGAGTCTACGAGCAGTACTTC. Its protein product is CAWSPDRVYEQYF.